This entry lists 16 T cell receptor beta chains sequenced from one sample in a study of blood T cells in healthy people across ages (dated by TCRdb to about 2015). Preparation of the library involved 5' RACE. Instrument on record: Illumina HiSeq 2500. A second PCR of roughly 7 to 11 cycles was performed with a sample-barcoded 5' primer and a J-beta primer mix. TCRdb cleaned the public reads at Q25 with fastp, built clones with MiXCR and kept in-frame beta chains. For every CDR3 protein sequence, its rows merge into one entry that carries the most common genes and DNA. The sample contains 800,000 or so distinct CDR3 sequences, about 46% of them found a single time. Roughly 18% of the sample lies in the top ten. Sequences were obtained from blood. These receptors were obtained from a man older than 75 in good health.

This clonotype has only a few counts. The chain links TRBV20-1 to TRBJ2-1, with a possible D match to TRBD2 (6 bases). Deletions cut 1 base from V and 5 bases from J, with 18 bases between. Germline V gives CDR1 DFQATT, CDR2 SNEGSKA (reference sequence). The CDR3 consists of 16 residues. CDR3 nucleotides: TGCAGTGCTAGAGGGGGCGAGGCAGGCGGGAACAATGAGCAGTTCTTC. It specifies CSARGGEAGGNNEQFF.

The chain links TRBV5-5 to TRBJ1-2, with D possibly TRBD1 on 5 matching bases. V was clipped by 5 bases and J by 7 bases, with 15 bases between them. The CDR3 extends over 13 amino acids. Per germline, CDR1 SGHKS and CDR2 YYEKEE (reference sequence). For the CDR3, the DNA is TGTGCCAGCAGACAACCGGGACGGGGTGGCTACACCTTC. Translation gives CASRQPGRGGYTF.

The chain combines TRBV12-3 or TRBV12-4 with TRBJ1-6, with a tentative D call TRBD1 (5 bases). Trimming cost V 8 bases and J 4 bases, with 12 bases left between them. CDR3 size: 14 residues. CDR3 coding DNA: TGTGCCAGCTCCCTCGAGGGGTATAATTCACCCCTCCACTTT. It translates to CASSLEGYNSPLHF.

The sample holds a few counts of this clonotype. The chain carries TRBV10-3 and TRBJ2-1, with 12 bases aligning to TRBD2. Unmatched junction bases numbered 6, after V lost 4 bases and J lost 2 bases. In germline, CDR1 is ENHRY, CDR2 SYGVKD. This CDR3 is built from 17 residues. Here the CDR3 DNA reads TGTGCCATCAGTGGACTAGCGGGAGAAAAGGCCTACAATGAGCAGTTCTTC. It codes for CAISGLAGEKAYNEQFF.

V is TRBV7-2 and J is TRBJ2-4; 7 bases map to TRBD2. In germline, CDR1 is SGHTA, CDR2 FQGNSA. There are 15 residues in the CDR3. J gave up 7 bases and V 1 base, and 7 bases lay outside the gene matches. DNA for the CDR3: TGTGCCAGCAGCTTAGAGACTAGCCGTCGGAACATTCAGTACTTC. Translated: CASSLETSRRNIQYF.

A word on this clonotype: A much larger clone lies a single base off, so this may be a read error. The chain is built from TRBV28 and TRBJ2-1; tentative D call: TRBD2 (6 bases). The germline V gene has CDR1 MDHEN and CDR2 SYDVKM. This CDR3 is 11 amino acids long. Trimming removed 11 bases from V and 13 bases from J, with 18 bases in between. The CDR3 DNA follows: TGTGCCTGTGAGGGTCGGGAGACCCAGTTCTTC. Its protein product is CACEGRETQFF.

The chain employs TRBV6-2 or TRBV6-3 and TRBJ1-6, with a weak D call TRBD1 (5 bases). This CDR3 comprises 15 residues. Trimming pared 6 bases from V and 14 bases from J, leaving 23 bases between. Germline-derived CDR1 and CDR2 are MNHEY and SVGEGT. The CDR3 is CASSPPSDIIWTLHF. The CDR3 coding sequence is TGTGCCAGCAGCCCACCCTCGGACATCATCTGGACCCTCCACTTT.

The gene calls are TRBV20-1 and TRBJ2-3; 12 bases line up with TRBD2. The CDR3 loop spans 16 amino acids. V was pared by 6 bases and J by 2 bases, with 9 bases of the junction left unmatched. CDR1 and CDR2 (germline): DFQATT, SNEGSKA (reference sequence). The CDR3 loop reads CSAWKLAGGYTDTQYF. In nucleotides, the CDR3 is TGCAGTGCCTGGAAACTAGCGGGAGGTTACACAGATACGCAGTATTTT.

The chain joins TRBV7-3 to TRBJ1-1, with 7 nucleotides matching TRBD1. In germline, CDR1 is SGHTA, CDR2 FQGTGA. V shed 5 bases, J shed 6 bases, and the junction held 3 bases outside the gene matches. This CDR3 comprises 12 residues. In DNA, the CDR3 is TGTGCCAGCAGCCAAGGGGGCTCTGAAGCTTTCTTT. Its protein product is CASSQGGSEAFF.

CDR3 loop: CASSDRGRTDTQYF. In DNA, the CDR3 is TGTGCCAGCAGCGACAGGGGCCGCACAGATACGCAGTATTTT. V and J are TRBV9 and TRBJ2-3; 7 nucleotides match TRBD1. The germline gives CDR1 SGDLS, CDR2 YYNGEE. V was clipped by 3 bases and J by 1 base; unmatched bases: 2. The CDR3 sequence is 14 residues long. Full variable domain (remainder filled in from reference TRBV9 and TRBJ2-3): DSGVTQTPKHLITATGQRVTLRCSPRSGDLSVYWYQQSLDQGLQFLIQYYNGEERAKGNILERFSAQQFPDLHSELNLSSLELGDSALYFCASSDRGRTDTQYFGPGTRLTVL.

This clonotype was found a few times. V usage is TRBV5-1 and J usage is TRBJ2-1, with TRBD2 matching over 9 bases. V was clipped by 6 bases and J by 0 bases; unmatched bases: 1. The CDR3 runs 14 residues. CDR1 and CDR2 from the germline V gene are SGHRS and YFSETQ. The CDR3 loop is CASTSGTSYNEQFF. CDR3 DNA sequence: TGCGCCAGCACTAGCGGGACCTCCTACAATGAGCAGTTCTTC.

The genes are TRBV11-3 and TRBJ2-1, with 8 positions matching TRBD2. Germline CDR1 SGHNT, CDR2 YENEEA. Trimming at V came to 2 bases and at J to 8 bases, leaving 8 bases not matched to a gene. The CDR3 length is 15 residues. CDR3 nucleotide sequence: TGTGCCAGCAGCTTATTTGCGGGGGGAACGTATGAGCAGTTCTTC. The encoded protein is CASSLFAGGTYEQFF.

Of note for this clonotype: A much more abundant neighbour one base away suggests this may be a read error. The gene calls are TRBV2 and TRBJ2-1; D might be TRBD1 or TRBD2, each matching 5 bases. CDR1 and CDR2 (germline): SNHLY, FYNNEI. The CDR3 loop spans 13 amino acids. Trimming stripped 8 bases from V and 10 bases from J, with 18 bases between. CDR3 sequence reads: CASGRGNYYEQFF. The CDR3 DNA is TGTGCCAGCGGTCGGGGCAACTACTACGAGCAGTTCTTC.

This clonotype was detected a few times. The rearrangement uses TRBV7-2 and TRBJ2-5; no clear D. Germline assignment: CDR1 SGHTA and CDR2 FQGNSA. The CDR3 is 13 residues long. The V end was cut by 6 bases, the J end by 6 bases, with 14 bases between. The CDR3 nucleotides are TGTGCCAGCAGAAATACAACAGTTCAGACCCAGTACTTC. Translating it yields CASRNTTVQTQYF.

This chain uses TRBV29-1 with TRBJ2-4; D is perhaps TRBD2 (5 bases). This CDR3 comprises 15 residues. Germline loops: CDR1 SQVTM, CDR2 ANQGSEA. Trimming removed 6 bases at V and 0 bases at J, with 15 bases between. CDR3 coding DNA: TGCAGCGTCCGAACTAGACTACTAGCCAAAAACATTCAGTACTTC. Protein: CSVRTRLLAKNIQYF.

This chain joins TRBV5-1 and TRBJ2-5, with 10 positions matching TRBD2. The closer fit of TRBJ2-7 to the DNA end suggests the J call may be wrong. The CDR3 runs to 16 residues. CDR1 SGHRS and CDR2 YFSETQ come from the germline V gene. The CDR3 spells CASSFLAGEKSYEQYF. The CDR3 region has the DNA TGCGCCAGCAGCTTCCTAGCGGGAGAGAAAAGCTACGAGCAGTACTTC.